The T cell receptor beta chain under discussion was sequenced for a study of blood T cell repertoires in COVID-19. Study as a whole: The United States, Italy and Spain were the sources of the acute and convalescent COVID-19 samples. T cells, B-cell-depleted T cells, or PBMCs supplied cDNA or gDNA.

As handled by the study authors: Reference gene primer amplification gave estimated nucleated cell counts. The assay was immunoSEQ multiplex PCR, and TCRdb's table has in-frame clones only and misses some. V, J and clone size were drawn from that table, and D and trimming were deduced from the DNA. The table lists over 250,000 clones, approximately 83% of them singletons, with approximately 10% in the top ten. CDR3 length equals 12 residues. The germline CDR1 and CDR2 sequences are WSHSY and SAAADI. Trimming took 3 bases from V and 6 from J, leaving 7 bases between them. This clone was seen more than once but under ten times.

This chain joins TRBV10-2 and TRBJ2-3; D is unclear. The source of this sequence is a woman between 70 and 85 years old with acute or convalescent COVID-19. The specimen sequenced was peripheral blood. CDR3 in DNA: TGCGCCAGCAGTGACAGGTGGGATACGCAGTATTTT. Encoded protein: CASSDRWDTQYF.